One and the same sample provided the 14 T cell receptor beta chains below, sequenced in a study of cytomegalovirus exposure and HLA in healthy donors. PCR used 60 Vbeta primers and 13 Jbeta primers. Assay: immunoSEQ multiplex PCR; the TCRdb copy retains only in-frame clones and omits some. Among about 160,000 clones listed, 65% to 80% were seen once. Sequenced material: PBMCs. The source of these receptors is a woman aged 50 to 65 in good health and CMV-seropositive.

The chain recombines TRBV2 with TRBJ2-1; 7 nucleotides line up with TRBD2. The CDR3 spans 12 residues. CDR1 and CDR2 (germline): SNHLY, FYNNEI. The ends lost 3 bases at V and 10 bases at J; junction bases unmatched: 3. The CDR3 DNA is TGTGCCAGCAGTGATAAAGCGGGGGAGCAGTTCTTC. Amino acid sequence: CASSDKAGEQFF.

CDR3 coding DNA: TGCGCCAGCAGCTTGTGGACACAGAACACCGGGGAGCTGTTTTTT. This gives the protein CASSLWTQNTGELFF. J is TRBJ2-2 and V is TRBV5-1, with D possibly matching TRBD1 (5 bases). V lost 1 base and J 1 base, leaving 8 bases between the germline ends. Germline V gene sequence: CDR1 SGHRS, CDR2 YFSETQ. The CDR3 contains 15 residues.

This chain joins TRBV5-1 and TRBJ1-1, with D hard to call. V lost 0 bases and J 10 bases, leaving 13 bases between the germline ends. Germline V gives CDR1 SGHRS, CDR2 YFSETQ. This CDR3 spans 13 amino acids. CDR3 loop: CASSLDGEGAAFF. In DNA, the CDR3 is TGCGCCAGCAGCTTGGACGGCGAGGGTGCAGCTTTCTTT.

This clone was seen a few times. This chain uses TRBV7-6 with TRBJ2-3, with D uncertain. V was pared by 2 bases and J by 1 base, with 7 bases between. The CDR3 length is 14 residues. Germline lookup yields CDR1 SGHVS and CDR2 FNYEAQ. In DNA, the CDR3 is TGTGCCAGCAGCTTAATACGCGGCACAGATACGCAGTATTTT. Its translation is CASSLIRGTDTQYF.

The gene calls are TRBV7-6 and TRBJ2-4; no clear D gene. Germline CDR1 SGHVS, CDR2 FNYEAQ. This CDR3 comprises 14 residues. Trimming took 1 base from V and 8 from J, leaving 12 bases between them. CDR3 sequence reads: CASSLGFGGDIQYF. The CDR3 DNA reads as TGTGCCAGCAGCTTAGGTTTTGGTGGAGACATTCAGTACTTC.

On this clone: At the DNA level, this CDR3 is encoded by other sequences in the same sample as well. This chain connects TRBV5-1 to TRBJ1-2, with D hard to call. The germline V gene has CDR1 SGHRS and CDR2 YFSETQ. The CDR3 runs 14 residues. V lost 3 bases, J lost 2 bases, and 11 bases lay in between. As DNA, the CDR3 is TGCGCCAGCAGCTCTGGAGGCAGCAACTATGGCTACACCTTC. This translates into CASSSGGSNYGYTF.

This clone was detected a few times. The chain recombines TRBV5-4 with TRBJ1-1, with a possible D match to TRBD1 (5 bases). CDR1 SGHNT and CDR2 YYREEE come from the germline V gene (reference sequence). The CDR3 sequence is 14 residues long. V shed 3 bases and J shed 2 bases, with 11 bases lying between them. DNA for the CDR3: TGTGCCAGCAGCTCCTTGACAGTAAACACTGAAGCTTTCTTT. It encodes CASSSLTVNTEAFF.

This clone has only a few counts. This chain uses TRBV25-1 with TRBJ1-5, with TRBD1 matching 9 bases. Per germline, CDR1 MGHDK and CDR2 SYGVNS. There are 16 residues in the CDR3. The trim removed 8 bases at V and 2 bases at J, leaving 10 bases unmatched. Here the CDR3 reads CASSRTGVSGNQPQHF. CDR3 in DNA: TGTGCCAGCTCGAGGACAGGGGTGTCTGGCAATCAGCCCCAGCATTTT.

The chain uses TRBV9 and TRBJ1-3; 8 nucleotides line up with TRBD1. The CDR3 totals 15 residues. The V gene's germline CDR1 is SGDLS and CDR2 YYNGEE. Trimming at V came to 0 bases and at J to 8 bases, leaving 7 bases not matched to a gene. CDR3 nucleotide sequence: TGTGCCAGCAGCGTAGGTAGGACAGGGATTCACACCATATATTTT. This encodes CASSVGRTGIHTIYF.

The chain carries TRBV5-1 and TRBJ1-2; TRBD1 aligns across 9 bases. This CDR3 is built from 15 residues. V gave up 4 bases and J gave up 1 base; unmatched junction bases: 5. Germline-derived CDR1 and CDR2 are SGHRS and YFSETQ. CDR3 nucleotides: TGCGCCAGCAGCCTCGGGACAGGGTTTAACTATGGCTACACCTTC. This sequence encodes CASSLGTGFNYGYTF.

This clone was detected only a few times. The chain recombines TRBV7-9 with TRBJ2-7; 7 bases line up with TRBD1. The CDR3 runs to 14 residues. Losses at the gene ends were 5 bases for V and 2 bases for J; bases not matched to a gene: 6. Per germline, CDR1 SEHNR and CDR2 FQNEAQ (reference sequence). The CDR3 sequence: CASSPGTDTYEQYF. The CDR3 nucleotides are TGTGCCAGCAGCCCCGGGACAGACACCTACGAGCAGTACTTC.

The table lists this clone with a few counts. The genes are TRBV9 and TRBJ2-7, with a tentative D call TRBD2 (5 bases). Trimming pared 0 bases from V and 0 bases from J, leaving 10 bases between. The germline gives CDR1 SGDLS, CDR2 YYNGEE. This CDR3 spans 15 amino acids. The CDR3 DNA follows: TGTGCCAGCAGCGTAGCGGGGAGTTTCTCCTACGAGCAGTACTTC. This sequence encodes CASSVAGSFSYEQYF.

Worth noting for this clone: One end of the junction does not line up with germline, which may come from a read error. The CDR3 sequence: CASSEDSGGPNSPLHF. DNA of the CDR3: TGCGCCAGCAGCGAAGACTCAGGAGGTCCTAATTCACCCCTCCACTTT. The chain has TRBV4-1 and TRBJ1-6; D ambiguous. CDR1 and CDR2 (germline): MGHRA, YSYEKL. CDR3 size: 16 residues.

V and J are TRBV5-3 and TRBJ2-1, with TRBD2 identical over 12 bases. TRBV5-3 is noted as an ORF with a role that remains uncertain. This CDR3 has 16 amino acids. V lost 2 bases and J lost 4; bases outside the gene matches: 4. The chain's CDR3 is CARSLQTSGGYNEQFF. The CDR3 region has the DNA TGTGCCAGAAGCTTACAGACTAGCGGGGGATACAATGAGCAGTTCTTC.